This T cell receptor (beta chain) was recovered during a study of T cell repertoires in cytomegalovirus infection. At the level of the study: Recently identified HLA-C-restricted and well-studied HLA-B-restricted CMV epitopes were used.

Germline V gene sequence: CDR1 SGHVS, CDR2 FQNEAQ. This CDR3 is 15 amino acids long. V was pared by 5 bases and J by 1 base, with 14 bases between. TCRdb processed the reads anew with MiXCR; each CDR3 protein has one entry. The sample has about 830,000 distinct CDR3 sequences; over 25% are singletons. This clonotype was counted ten times or more. The antigen is unknown. The sequences come from cultured CD8+ T cells from PBMCs, collected from culture after CMV antigen stimulation. The receptor was derived from a human donor in good health (CMV status not recorded). Some clones in this sample may be carry-over from other donors' samples. This chain uses TRBV7-8 with TRBJ2-5; the D is unclear. This CDR3 reads CASSLNWDFQETQYF. Here the CDR3 DNA reads TGTGCCAGCAGCCTGAACTGGGATTTCCAAGAGACCCAGTACTTC.